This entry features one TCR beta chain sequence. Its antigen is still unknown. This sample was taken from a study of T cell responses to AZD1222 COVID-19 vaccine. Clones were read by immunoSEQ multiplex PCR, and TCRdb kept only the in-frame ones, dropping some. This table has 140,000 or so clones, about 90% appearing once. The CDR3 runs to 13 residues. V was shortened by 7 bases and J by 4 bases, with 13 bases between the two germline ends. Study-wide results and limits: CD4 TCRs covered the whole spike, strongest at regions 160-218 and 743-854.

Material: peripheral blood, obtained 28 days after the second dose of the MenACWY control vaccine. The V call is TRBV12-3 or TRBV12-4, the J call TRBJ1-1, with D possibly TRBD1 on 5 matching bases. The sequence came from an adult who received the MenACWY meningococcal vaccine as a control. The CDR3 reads CASTSGPATEAFF. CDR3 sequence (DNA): TGTGCCAGCACTTCGGGGCCAGCCACTGAAGCTTTCTTT.